Listed below are T cell receptor beta chains from one sample, sequenced in a study of CD8 T cells in Susac syndrome. TCRdb itself ran the immunoSEQ multiplex PCR reads through MiXCR, one entry per CDR3 protein. This table holds some 200,000 distinct CDR3 sequences, about 95% found once. The sample consisted of CD8+ T cells from PBMCs. The source of these receptors is a human donor with Susac syndrome. Both conserved end residues are part of each CDR3. The D gene is left open where the match is weak. The size entry is marked missing in some rows and otherwise reads once, few, many or a size class.

V	D	length	J	size	CDR3	DNA
TRBV13	TRBD2	15	TRBJ2-5	-	CASSIGLAGAETQYF	TGTGCCAGCAGCATTGGACTAGCGGGAGCCGAGACCCAGTACTTC
TRBV5-1	-	13	TRBJ1-1	-	CASSLVDTHEAFF	TGCGCCAGCAGCTTGGTCGACACCCATGAAGCTTTCTTT
TRBV2	TRBD2	17	TRBJ2-6	-	CASTGLAGVAGANVLTF	TGTGCCAGCACTGGACTAGCGGGAGTCGCGGGGGCCAACGTCCTGACTTTC
TRBV9	-	12	TRBJ2-7	once	CASSPRWGEQYF	TGTGCCAGCAGCCCGCGGTGGGGCGAGCAGTACTTC
TRBV20-1	-	14	TRBJ2-3	-	CSASYLAIADTQYF	TGCAGTGCTAGTTACCTGGCAATAGCAGATACGCAGTATTTT
TRBV2	TRBD2	14	TRBJ2-4	-	CASSTGGATNIQYF	TGTGCCAGCAGTACGGGAGGTGCCACAAACATTCAGTACTTC
TRBV6-6	-	14	TRBJ1-5	-	CASTSVQDYQPQHF	TGTGCCAGCACATCCGTCCAGGATTATCAGCCCCAGCATTTT
TRBV20-1	TRBD1	14	TRBJ1-1	-	CSAKEDRVLTEAFF	TGCAGTGCCAAAGAGGACAGGGTATTAACTGAAGCTTTCTTT
TRBV19	-	15	TRBJ2-1	-	CATTAGGSAYNEQFF	TGTGCCACCACCGCGGGTGGATCGGCCTACAATGAGCAGTTCTTC
TRBV12-3/TRBV12-4	-	11	TRBJ1-1	-	CASSWNAEAFF	TGTGCCAGCAGTTGGAACGCTGAAGCTTTCTTT
TRBV28	-	12	TRBJ2-5	-	CASTTTPETQYF	TGTGCCAGTACAACCACCCCAGAGACCCAGTACTTC
TRBV12-3/TRBV12-4	TRBD1	15	TRBJ2-7	-	CASSETGTGFYEQYF	TGTGCCAGCAGCGAAACCGGGACAGGGTTCTACGAGCAGTACTTC
TRBV10-3	-	18	TRBJ2-3	-	CAISSPRVGGGNTDTQYF	TGTGCCATCAGTTCACCTCGCGTGGGAGGGGGGAACACAGATACGCAGTATTTT
TRBV11-3	-	15	TRBJ2-2	-	CASSLDQGDTGELFF	TGTGCCAGCAGCTTAGATCAAGGGGACACCGGGGAGCTGTTTTTT
TRBV12-3/TRBV12-4	TRBD2	15	TRBJ2-1	-	CASRTSGGPVDEQFF	TGTGCCAGCAGGACTAGCGGGGGGCCGGTCGATGAGCAGTTCTTC
TRBV5-1	-	15	TRBJ2-7	-	CASRLLDGSSYEQYF	TGCGCCAGCAGACTCCTGGACGGCAGCTCCTACGAGCAGTACTTC
TRBV5-6	-	15	TRBJ1-4	-	CASSFSGKVNEKLFF	TGTGCCAGCAGCTTCTCCGGTAAAGTAAATGAAAAACTGTTTTTT
TRBV20-1	-	14	TRBJ1-1	once	CSAPLLYMNTEAFF	TGCAGTGCTCCTTTACTCTACATGAACACTGAAGCTTTCTTT
TRBV2	-	14	TRBJ2-7	-	CASSEEGQAYEQYF	TGTGCCAGCAGTGAGGAGGGTCAGGCCTACGAGCAGTACTTC
TRBV4-1	TRBD1	14	TRBJ2-2	-	CASSQAQGERELFF	TGCGCCAGCAGCCAAGCACAGGGGGAGCGGGAGCTGTTTTTT
TRBV5-6	-	14	TRBJ2-7	-	CASSPGTDAYEQYF	TGTGCCAGCAGCCCTGGGACGGACGCCTACGAGCAGTACTTC
TRBV19	-	14	TRBJ1-1	-	CASSMQGGGTEAFF	TGTGCCAGTAGTATGCAGGGAGGAGGGACTGAAGCTTTCTTT
TRBV2	-	15	TRBJ1-3	-	CASTDRRETGNTIYF	TGTGCCAGCACTGATCGCAGGGAGACTGGAAACACCATATATTTT
TRBV15	-	13	TRBJ2-7	-	CATRNMGDYEQYF	TGTGCCACCCGTAATATGGGTGACTACGAGCAGTACTTC
TRBV27	-	13	TRBJ2-7	-	CASSLGIPYEQYF	TGTGCCAGCAGTTTGGGGATCCCCTACGAGCAGTACTTC
TRBV20-1	-	14	TRBJ2-3	-	CSAPTRSDTDTQYF	TGCAGTGCACCGACCCGTTCTGACACAGATACGCAGTATTTT
TRBV20-1	TRBD2	18	TRBJ2-5	-	CSARGPGLAGEVWETQYF	TGCAGTGCTAGGGGCCCGGGACTAGCGGGAGAAGTGTGGGAGACCCAGTACTTC
TRBV29-1	-	13	TRBJ2-3	once	CSVVGRNTDTQYF	TGCAGCGTTGTGGGCAGGAACACAGATACGCAGTATTTT
TRBV28	TRBD1	14	TRBJ1-1	-	CASSSQTGHTEAFF	TGTGCCAGCAGTTCTCAGACAGGGCACACTGAAGCTTTCTTT
TRBV9	-	12	TRBJ1-2	-	CASFGQSWGYTF	TGTGCCAGCTTCGGACAGTCTTGGGGCTACACCTTC
TRBV19	-	13	TRBJ1-5	-	CASEAYSNQPQHF	TGTGCCTCTGAGGCTTATAGCAATCAGCCCCAGCATTTT
TRBV25-1	-	13	TRBJ1-5	-	CATGPEGNQPQHF	TGTGCCACCGGCCCTGAGGGCAATCAGCCCCAGCATTTT
TRBV12-3/TRBV12-4	-	13	TRBJ2-7	-	CASSLRERSEQYF	TGTGCCAGCAGTTTGAGGGAAAGGTCCGAGCAGTACTTC
TRBV7-9	-	14	TRBJ2-5	few	CASSFSGSQETQYF	TGTGCCAGCAGCTTTTCTGGGTCCCAAGAGACCCAGTACTTC
TRBV30	TRBD2	14	TRBJ2-3	-	CAWRTSGGADTQYF	TGTGCCTGGCGGACTAGCGGGGGGGCAGATACGCAGTATTTT
TRBV4-1	-	15	TRBJ1-1	-	CASSQGVGENTEAFF	TGCGCCAGCAGCCAAGGAGTGGGAGAGAACACTGAAGCTTTCTTT
TRBV24-1	-	10	TRBJ2-5	-	CATTRETQYF	TGTGCCACCACCCGGGAGACCCAGTACTTC
TRBV27	-	13	TRBJ2-1	-	CASSLSLPHEQFF	TGTGCCAGCAGTTTGAGTCTCCCCCATGAGCAGTTCTTC
TRBV5-1	TRBD1	15	TRBJ2-7	-	CASSYGQDFSYEQYF	TGCGCCAGCAGCTATGGACAGGACTTCTCCTACGAGCAGTACTTC
TRBV12-3/TRBV12-4	TRBD2	15	TRBJ2-3	-	CASSLGAGRTDTQYF	TGTGCCAGCAGCTTAGGAGCGGGGCGCACAGATACGCAGTATTTT
TRBV13	-	13	TRBJ2-5	-	CASSQRGWETQYF	TGTGCCAGCAGCCAACGGGGCTGGGAGACCCAGTACTTC
TRBV6-5	TRBD1	15	TRBJ1-1	-	CASSYSGQGSTEAFF	TGTGCCAGCAGTTATTCGGGACAGGGGAGCACTGAAGCTTTCTTT
TRBV5-4	-	13	TRBJ2-7	-	CASSSGLQYEQYF	TGTGCCAGCAGCTCGGGACTGCAGTACGAGCAGTACTTC
TRBV5-1	-	14	TRBJ2-2	-	CASSLGRALGELFF	TGCGCCAGCAGCTTGGGCAGGGCTCTCGGGGAGCTGTTTTTT
TRBV11-1	-	14	TRBJ2-5	-	CASTPTGNQETQYF	TGTGCCAGCACCCCGACGGGGAACCAAGAGACCCAGTACTTC
TRBV2	TRBD2	14	TRBJ2-5	-	CASSGRAGMETQYF	TGTGCCAGCAGTGGAAGAGCGGGAATGGAGACCCAGTACTTC